The T cell receptor (beta chain) under discussion was sequenced for a study of T cells in localized non-small cell lung cancer. The protocol was immunoSEQ multiplex PCR, while the TCRdb copy is restricted to in-frame clones and leaves out a portion. Here the sample spans about 1,500 clones, 19% being singletons. The V end lost 7 bases, the J end lost 4 bases, and 14 bases lay between the germline ends. This CDR3 is built from 14 residues. CDR1 is MNHGY and CDR2 is SAAAGT in the germline V gene. The TCR sequence derives from a female donor over 55 with stage I lung adenocarcinoma. The sample here was normal lung tissue next to the tumor, taken before any cancer treatment. The chain has TRBV6-8 and TRBJ2-4; D possibly matches TRBD1 or TRBD2 (6 bases each). CDR3 sequence reads: CASNSRGVKNIQYF. In DNA form, the CDR3 reads TGTGCCAGCAACTCGAGGGGGGTTAAAAACATTCAGTACTTC.